One sample yielded the 16 T cell receptor beta chains listed below, sequenced in a study of T-cell reconstitution after alpha-beta-depleted transplantation in children. Preparation of the TCRbeta library used unique molecular identifiers. TCRdb passed the PCR reads through MiXCR, listing each CDR3 protein once. This sample carries about 340,000 distinct CDR3 sequences, less than 15% of them seen once, and the ten largest clones take about 3.9%. This material consisted of PBMCs, taken from the stem cell graft. The receptors here all came from a human donor who donated a stem cell graft to a child with Fanconi anemia.

The chain uses TRBV6-6 and TRBJ2-7; the D is unclear. The germline V gene encodes CDR1 MNHNY and CDR2 SVGAGI (reference sequence). Trimming cost V 6 bases and J 6 bases, with 12 bases left between them. The length of the CDR3 is 12 residues. The CDR3 reads CASRDGLGEQYF. The CDR3 bases are TGTGCCAGCAGGGACGGGCTAGGCGAGCAGTACTTC.

In its sample, this clonotype was seen many times. This chain links TRBV20-1 with TRBJ2-1; 9 nucleotides align to TRBD2. The V gene's germline CDR1 is DFQATT and CDR2 SNEGSKA (reference sequence). The CDR3 is 15 residues long. J lost 8 bases, V lost 2 bases, and 10 bases had no gene match. CDR3 loop: CSARFTGGGADEQFF. The DNA of the CDR3 is TGCAGTGCTAGATTTACGGGCGGGGGGGCCGATGAGCAGTTCTTC.

On this clonotype: One junction end does not reproduce the germline sequence, and a read error may be involved. The chain has TRBV24-1 and TRBJ2-3, with 7 nucleotides matching TRBD1. The CDR3 is 15 amino acids. CDR1 and CDR2 (germline): KGHDR, SFDVKD. DNA for the CDR3: TGTACCACCAGTGATGTCGGAACAGGGGAAGATACGCAGTATTTT. Its protein product is CTTSDVGTGEDTQYF.

This clonotype has a handful of counts. This sequence joins TRBV5-1 and TRBJ1-1; a weak D match, TRBD1 (6 bases). V was shortened by 2 bases and J by 5 bases, with 16 bases between the two germline ends. This CDR3 has 15 amino acids. Germline V gene sequence: CDR1 SGHRS, CDR2 YFSETQ. CDR3 sequence reads: CASSLVLGGLTEAFF. The CDR3 coding sequence is TGCGCCAGCAGCTTAGTCTTAGGGGGATTAACTGAAGCTTTCTTT.

This clonotype was picked up many times. The chain employs TRBV9 and TRBJ1-6, with D possibly being TRBD1 (5 bases). Germline V gene sequence: CDR1 SGDLS, CDR2 YYNGEE. Trimming removed 0 bases from V and 6 bases from J, with 7 bases in between. The CDR3 totals 14 residues. The CDR3 is CASSVGGFNSPLHF. The CDR3 nucleotides read TGTGCCAGCAGCGTAGGGGGCTTTAATTCACCCCTCCACTTT.

CDR3 protein: CSVAAGGETQYF. As DNA, the CDR3 is TGCAGCGTTGCTGCAGGGGGTGAGACCCAGTACTTC. The gene calls are TRBV29-1 and TRBJ2-5; 7 bases agree with TRBD1. Germline assignment: CDR1 SQVTM and CDR2 ANQGSEA. This CDR3 comprises 12 residues. J lost 5 bases, V lost 4 bases, and 4 bases had no gene match.

The table lists this clonotype with a few counts. The chain carries TRBV12-3 or TRBV12-4 and TRBJ2-4; D call uncertain. V shed 6 bases and J shed 4 bases, with 7 bases lying between them. This CDR3 contains 12 residues. CDR3 sequence (DNA): TGTGCCAGCAGCGACCTAAAAAACATTCAGTACTTC. Translation: CASSDLKNIQYF.

In this sample, this clonotype turned up a few times. The genes are TRBV20-1 and TRBJ2-1, with 7 bases lining up with TRBD2. With 0 bases clipped from V and 6 bases from J, the junction kept 8 bases outside the gene matches. Germline assignment: CDR1 DFQATT and CDR2 SNEGSKA (reference sequence). This CDR3 comprises 15 residues. In nucleotides, the CDR3 is TGCAGTGCTAGAGATCTCAGCTGGGGGGGCAATGAGCAGTTCTTC. Its translation: CSARDLSWGGNEQFF.

CDR3 DNA sequence: TGTGCCAGCAGCCCCCAAGGCGGGACAGCGACCTACGAGCAGTACGTC. Translating gives CASSPQGGTATYEQYV. The rearrangement joins TRBV5-5 to TRBJ2-7; D is possibly TRBD1 (7 bases). V lost 4 bases to trimming and J lost 2 bases, with 19 bases between them. Germline CDR1 is SGHKS and CDR2 is YYEKEE (reference sequence). The CDR3 runs to 16 residues.

This clonotype was observed a few times. CDR3 in amino acids: CASSPRERGLTDTQYF. The DNA of the CDR3 is TGTGCCAGCAGCCCACGGGAGCGGGGACTCACAGATACGCAGTATTTT. V and J are TRBV11-2 and TRBJ2-3, with 7 nucleotides matching TRBD2. The germline CDR1 and CDR2 sequences are SGHAT and FQNNGV. The V segment lost 5 bases and the J segment 2 bases; nucleotides outside the gene matches: 10. The CDR3 has 16 amino acids.

This chain joins TRBV20-1 and TRBJ2-1; D may be TRBD2 (7 bases). In germline, CDR1 is DFQATT, CDR2 SNEGSKA (reference sequence). V was pared by 2 bases and J by 0 bases, with 14 bases between. CDR3 length: 16 amino acids. CDR3 protein: CSARLEGGPSYNEQFF. DNA for the CDR3: TGCAGTGCTAGATTGGAGGGGGGGCCCTCCTACAATGAGCAGTTCTTC.

The chain has TRBV28 and TRBJ1-5; 7 positions match TRBD1. V lost 11 bases to trimming and J lost 2 bases; unmatched junction nucleotides: 6. In germline, CDR1 is MDHEN, CDR2 SYDVKM. The CDR3 sequence is 13 residues long. In DNA, the CDR3 is TGTGCCTCCTGTGGACAGGGCAATCAGCCCCAGCATTTT. As protein: CASCGQGNQPQHF.

This clonotype was seen a handful of times. V usage is TRBV20-1 and J usage is TRBJ2-7; D unclear. The CDR3 is made up of 12 amino acids. Germline-derived CDR1 and CDR2 are DFQATT and SNEGSKA (reference sequence). V lost 2 bases and J 3 bases, leaving 8 bases between the germline ends. The CDR3 DNA follows: TGCAGTGCTAGAACGGATTACTACGAGCAGTACGTC. Translating gives CSARTDYYEQYV.

V and J are TRBV5-6 and TRBJ2-5, with D possibly TRBD2 on 6 matching bases. Trimming shortened V by 2 bases and J by 4 bases, and 18 bases separated the two germline ends. Germline loops: CDR1 SGHDT, CDR2 YYEEEE. The CDR3 covers 16 residues. The CDR3: CASSLSAVAAVETQYF. The CDR3 DNA is TGTGCCAGCAGCTTATCGGCGGTAGCGGCAGTAGAGACCCAGTACTTC.

V is TRBV5-1 and J is TRBJ1-2; TRBD1 is a possible D gene (5 bases). Per germline, CDR1 SGHRS and CDR2 YFSETQ. This CDR3 contains 13 residues. The V end was cut by 0 bases, the J end by 7 bases, with 10 bases between. CDR3 sequence reads: CASSLAAGPGYTF. The DNA for the CDR3 is TGCGCCAGCAGCTTGGCTGCGGGACCTGGCTACACCTTC.

This clonotype was seen a handful of times. CDR3 in DNA: TGTGCCAGCAGTGCCTTAGGGGAGGACTATGGCTACACCTTC. Its translation is CASSALGEDYGYTF. V and J are TRBV25-1 and TRBJ1-2; TRBD1 is a possible D gene (5 bases). Trimming removed 4 bases from V and 3 bases from J, with 12 bases in between. Germline assignment: CDR1 MGHDK and CDR2 SYGVNS. The CDR3 spans 14 residues.